The entry below gives a single T cell receptor beta chain sequence along with its context. The CDR3 spans 14 residues. V was shortened by 1 base and J by 6 bases, with 13 bases between the two germline ends. Germline V gene data show CDR1 as SGHNT and CDR2 as YENEEA. In the study's own analysis: Nucleated cell counts were estimated from reference gene primer amplification. TCRdb's copy holds only in-frame clones and misses some; the assay was immunoSEQ multiplex PCR. V and J calls plus clone size are reproduced from that table; the DNA served to infer D and trimming. The table shows over 300,000 clones, with 80% to 90% occurring only once. In assigning cohorts, the study relied on participant-reported clinical history. Recovered Cohort 3 donors showed two negative PCRs, clearance, or symptom resolution. The data were obtained in a study of blood T cell repertoires in COVID-19. Background on the study: Sample material is recorded as cDNA or gDNA derived from T cells, B-cell-depleted T cells, or PBMCs.

The source of this sequence is a man aged 30 to 39 who had recovered from COVID-19. Sequencing was performed on PBMCs or T cells enriched from blood (not recorded which). This chain uses TRBV11-3 with TRBJ2-7, with a tentative D call TRBD2 (5 bases). The CDR3 protein is CASSLGGQATEQYF. The CDR3 nucleotides are TGTGCCAGCAGCTTAGGAGGGCAGGCCACCGAGCAGTACTTC.